The 30 T cell receptor beta chains presented below share a single source sample, sequenced in a study of blood T cell repertoires in COVID-19. Sequencing was performed with immunoSEQ multiplex PCR; in TCRdb, only in-frame clones are kept and a portion is missing. The table has about 50,000 clones, about nine tenths seen once. The sample consisted of peripheral blood. These receptors were taken from a human donor in a cohort sampled during active COVID-19.

This sequence joins TRBV5-4 and TRBJ2-7; D gene unclear. V was cut by 2 bases and J by 2 bases, with 8 bases left in between. There are 13 residues in the CDR3. CDR1 is SGHNT, CDR2 YYREEE, per germline (reference sequence). The CDR3 loop reads CASSFESAYEQYF. As DNA, the CDR3 is TGTGCCAGCAGCTTCGAATCAGCCTACGAGCAGTACTTC.

The J gene is TRBJ1-3, the V gene TRBV5-4; 7 nucleotides align to TRBD1. The junction had 6 bases not matched to a gene; V was cut back by 4 bases and J by 2 bases. Germline loops: CDR1 SGHNT, CDR2 YYREEE (reference sequence). The CDR3 consists of 15 residues. CDR3 in DNA: TGTGCCAGCAGCAACCCCACAGGGGCTGGAAACACCATATATTTT. Protein: CASSNPTGAGNTIYF.

This clone appeared a few times. This chain uses TRBV9 with TRBJ1-5; 8 bases line up with TRBD1. The germline gives CDR1 SGDLS, CDR2 YYNGEE. V lost 3 bases to trimming and J lost 7 bases; unmatched junction nucleotides: 9. The CDR3 is 15 amino acids. CDR3 sequence (DNA): TGTGCCAGCAGCGAAGGCCCGGACAGGGACCAGCCCCAGCATTTT. This gives the protein CASSEGPDRDQPQHF.

The J gene is TRBJ2-7, the V gene TRBV5-8; 9 bases are a match to TRBD1. The germline V gene encodes CDR1 SGHTS and CDR2 YDEGEE. The CDR3 loop spans 14 amino acids. The trim removed 4 bases at V and 2 bases at J, leaving 4 bases unmatched. Written as DNA, the CDR3 is TGTGCCAGCAGCCGGACAGGGGTGCCCTACGAGCAGTACTTC. Encoded protein: CASSRTGVPYEQYF.

V is TRBV5-1 and J is TRBJ1-4; TRBD1 matches 9 bases. The trim removed 3 bases at V and 4 bases at J, leaving 10 bases unmatched. Germline CDR1 SGHRS, CDR2 YFSETQ. The CDR3 length is 17 residues. The CDR3 coding sequence is TGCGCCAGCAGCTCCGGGACAGGGAGTCAGATTAATGAAAAACTGTTTTTT. This translates into CASSSGTGSQINEKLFF.

CDR3 sequence reads: CASRPGLSSYEQYF. The CDR3, as DNA: TGTGCCAGCAGGCCGGGGTTGAGCTCCTACGAGCAGTACTTC. The V and J genes are TRBV11-2 and TRBJ2-7; D may be TRBD2 (5 bases). The CDR3 runs to 14 residues. Germline V gene data show CDR1 as SGHAT and CDR2 as FQNNGV. Trimming removed 6 bases at V and 0 bases at J, with 12 bases between. The variable domain in full, completed from reference TRBV11-2 and TRBJ2-7, reads EAGVAQSPRYKIIEKRQSVAFWCNPISGHATLYWYQQILGQGPKLLIQFQNNGVVDDSQLPKDRFSAERLKGVDSTLKIQPAKLEDSAVYLCASRPGLSSYEQYFGPGTRLTVT.

The sample holds one count of this clone. The rearrangement joins TRBV6-6 to TRBJ1-1; no definite D call. CDR3 length: 14 residues. V shed 6 bases and J shed 11 bases, with 22 bases lying between them. Per the germline V gene, CDR1 is MNHNY and CDR2 is SVGAGI (reference sequence). The CDR3 nucleotides are TGTGCCAGCAGCCCCGAACCCGACAACTCGTATGCTTTCTTT. This gives the protein CASSPEPDNSYAFF.

The chain employs TRBV30 and TRBJ1-2; 7 bases are a match to TRBD1. V gave up 1 base and J gave up 8 bases; unmatched junction bases: 10. The CDR3 totals 14 residues. Germline V gene sequence: CDR1 GTSNPN, CDR2 SVGIG (reference sequence). CDR3: CAWSAPGQRTGYTF. DNA for the CDR3: TGTGCCTGGAGTGCTCCGGGACAGAGGACGGGCTACACCTTC.

This rearrangement joins TRBV5-1 to TRBJ2-1, with 8 bases aligning to TRBD2. The CDR3 is made up of 15 amino acids. With V trimmed by 4 bases and J by 9 bases, 12 bases remained unmatched. The V gene's germline CDR1 is SGHRS and CDR2 YFSETQ. In nucleotides, the CDR3 is TGCGCCAGCAGCCCACGGGACGGGAGGGCCTTTGAGCAGTTCTTC. It is translated as CASSPRDGRAFEQFF. The full variable domain, in which reference TRBV5-1 and TRBJ2-1 provide the parts outside the CDR3, is KAGVTQTPRYLIKTRGQQVTLSCSPISGHRSVSWYQQTPGQGLQFLFEYFSETQRNKGNFPGRFSGRQFSNSRSEMNVSTLELGDSALYLCASSPRDGRAFEQFFGPGTRLTVL.

The chain recombines TRBV7-9 with TRBJ2-2; 10 positions agree with TRBD2. CDR1 is SEHNR, CDR2 FQNEAQ, per germline (reference sequence). V was clipped by 1 base and J by 1 base; unmatched bases: 9. The CDR3 has 19 residues. This CDR3 is CASSLGPAGGPGNTGELFF. DNA for the CDR3: TGTGCCAGCAGCTTAGGTCCAGCGGGAGGGCCCGGGAACACCGGGGAGCTGTTTTTT.

V is TRBV6-2 or TRBV6-3 and J is TRBJ2-7; TRBD2 aligns across 10 bases. Germline CDR1 MNHEY, CDR2 SVGEGT. CDR3 length: 20 residues. The ends lost 5 bases at V and 6 bases at J; junction bases unmatched: 25. The CDR3 DNA follows: TGTGCCAGCAGTCCACAGTTCAGGAGCGGGAGGGCCGGATACCGTCGCGAGCAGTACTTC. The encoded protein is CASSPQFRSGRAGYRREQYF.

The rearrangement joins TRBV7-8 to TRBJ2-3; the D gene is possibly TRBD2 (5 bases). This CDR3 has 14 amino acids. CDR1 is SGHVS, CDR2 FQNEAQ, per germline. The ends were cut back, 5 bases at V and 4 bases at J, with 13 bases in the middle. CDR3 region: CASSGPSGPDTQYF. The CDR3 nucleotides are TGTGCCAGCAGCGGGCCCAGCGGCCCAGATACGCAGTATTTT.

This chain joins TRBV9 and TRBJ2-1; maybe TRBD2 (7 bases). V gave up 0 bases and J gave up 4 bases, with 11 bases separating them. The CDR3 runs 15 residues. Germline loops: CDR1 SGDLS, CDR2 YYNGEE. CDR3 region: CASSVGRGQYNEQFF. DNA of the CDR3: TGTGCCAGCAGCGTAGGGCGGGGGCAATACAATGAGCAGTTCTTC.

The chain has TRBV5-1 and TRBJ2-7; perhaps TRBD2 as D (6 bases). CDR3 length equals 15 residues. V lost 0 bases to trimming and J lost 4 bases, with 14 bases between them. Looked up from germline, CDR1 is SGHRS and CDR2 is YFSETQ. The CDR3 here is CASSLGRDWTYEQYF. The CDR3 DNA is TGCGCCAGCAGCTTGGGCCGGGACTGGACTTACGAGCAGTACTTC.

This clone was seen a few times. The CDR3, as DNA: TGTGCCAGTAGTATAGGGGACAGGAAGAATTCACCCCTCCACTTT. Protein sequence: CASSIGDRKNSPLHF. The rearrangement uses TRBV19 and TRBJ1-6; the match to TRBD1 covers 8 bases. CDR3 length: 15 amino acids. Per the germline V gene, CDR1 is LNHDA and CDR2 is SQIVND (reference sequence). V lost 1 base and J lost 7; bases outside the gene matches: 3.

This clone came up a few times. This chain joins TRBV20-1 and TRBJ2-5; 9 positions match TRBD2. Looked up from germline, CDR1 is DFQATT and CDR2 is SNEGSKA (reference sequence). The length of the CDR3 is 15 residues. After removal of 3 bases from V and 5 bases from J, the junction contained 10 bases not matched to a gene. CDR3 in DNA: TGCAGTGCTAGTGAGCGGGGGGTTAGTTATGAGACCCAGTACTTC. This gives the protein CSASERGVSYETQYF.

V usage is TRBV7-9 and J usage is TRBJ1-2; 8 bases match TRBD1. With 6 bases clipped from V and 6 bases from J, the junction kept 6 bases outside the gene matches. Germline assignment: CDR1 SEHNR and CDR2 FQNEAQ (reference sequence). The CDR3 sequence is 13 residues long. The CDR3 is CASRLGQGNGYTF. Here the CDR3 DNA reads TGTGCCAGCAGACTCGGACAGGGTAATGGCTACACCTTC.

The rearrangement joins TRBV10-3 to TRBJ2-3, with 9 bases fitting TRBD2. CDR1 and CDR2 from the germline V gene are ENHRY and SYGVKD. The CDR3 has 16 amino acids. After removal of 4 bases from V and 2 bases from J, the junction contained 7 bases not matched to a gene. CDR3 region: CAISVVAGAATDTQYF. The CDR3, as DNA: TGTGCCATCAGTGTCGTAGCGGGGGCTGCCACAGATACGCAGTATTTT.

This rearrangement joins TRBV2 to TRBJ1-5; D might be TRBD1 (5 bases). Per germline, CDR1 SNHLY and CDR2 FYNNEI. Trimming removed 1 base from V and 7 bases from J, with 14 bases in between. The CDR3 loop spans 15 amino acids. The CDR3 loop reads CASSEERGGGQPQHF. The CDR3 region has the DNA TGTGCCAGCAGTGAAGAGAGGGGTGGGGGGCAGCCCCAGCATTTT.

This sequence joins TRBV5-1 and TRBJ1-1; TRBD1 matches 7 bases. CDR1 and CDR2 from the germline V gene are SGHRS and YFSETQ. J gave up 6 bases and V 4 bases, and 9 bases lay outside the gene matches. CDR3 length: 14 amino acids. In DNA, the CDR3 is TGCGCCAGCAGCCCCGGAGACAGGGATGCTGAAGCTTTCTTT. It specifies CASSPGDRDAEAFF. The full variable domain, completed using reference TRBV5-1 and TRBJ1-1, is KAGVTQTPRYLIKTRGQQVTLSCSPISGHRSVSWYQQTPGQGLQFLFEYFSETQRNKGNFPGRFSGRQFSNSRSEMNVSTLELGDSALYLCASSPGDRDAEAFFGQGTRLTVV.

The V call is TRBV15, the J call TRBJ1-1; 11 nucleotides match TRBD1. Per germline, CDR1 LNHNV and CDR2 YYDKDF (reference sequence). With 3 bases clipped from V and 1 base from J, the junction kept 4 bases outside the gene matches. The CDR3 contains 16 residues. The CDR3 coding sequence is TGTGCCACCAGCAGCCGGGACAGGGGGTCGAACACTGAAGCTTTCTTT. It codes for CATSSRDRGSNTEAFF.

The genes are TRBV6-5 and TRBJ2-2; D perhaps matches TRBD1 (6 bases). V gave up 6 bases and J gave up 0 bases, with 8 bases separating them. Germline CDR1 and CDR2: MNHEY and SVGAGI. This CDR3 region has 14 residues. The CDR3: CASRGTTNTGELFF. CDR3 nucleotides: TGTGCCAGCAGGGGGACAACGAACACCGGGGAGCTGTTTTTT.

The chain carries TRBV27 and TRBJ1-2; 7 bases fit TRBD1. Per germline, CDR1 MNHEY and CDR2 SMNVEV (reference sequence). V was pared by 6 bases and J by 8 bases, with 6 bases of the junction left unmatched. The CDR3 sequence is 12 residues long. The CDR3 sequence is CASRKGQLGYTF. Written as DNA, the CDR3 is TGTGCCAGCAGGAAGGGACAGTTGGGCTACACCTTC.

The V gene is TRBV9, the J gene TRBJ2-1; maybe TRBD2 (5 bases). The CDR3 runs to 13 residues. The germline V and J ends were trimmed by 0 bases and 8 bases, with 9 bases remaining between them. Per germline, CDR1 SGDLS and CDR2 YYNGEE. The CDR3 reads CASSVGLADEQFF. The CDR3 DNA reads TGTGCCAGCAGCGTAGGGCTAGCCGATGAGCAGTTCTTC.

The DNA for the CDR3 is TGTGCCAGCAGCCTCTACGGGTATTCACCCCTCCACTTT. Protein product: CASSLYGYSPLHF. The V call is TRBV5-4, the J call TRBJ1-6; D is ambiguous. The V gene lost 4 bases and the J gene lost 8 bases, with 10 bases spanning the gap. Germline V gene sequence: CDR1 SGHNT, CDR2 YYREEE (reference sequence). The CDR3 loop spans 13 amino acids. The whole variable domain, remainder taken from reference TRBV5-4 and TRBJ1-6, is ETGVTQSPTHLIKTRGQQVTLRCSSQSGHNTVSWYQQALGQGPQFIFQYYREEENGRGNFPPRFSGLQFPNYSSELNVNALELDDSALYLCASSLYGYSPLHFGNGTRLTVT.

The V gene is TRBV5-1, the J gene TRBJ2-7, with 7 bases aligning to TRBD1. V gave up 5 bases and J gave up 5 bases; unmatched junction bases: 10. This CDR3 spans 14 amino acids. The germline V gene encodes CDR1 SGHRS and CDR2 YFSETQ. CDR3 region: CASSYRTGDHEQYF. CDR3 nucleotides: TGCGCCAGCAGTTATAGGACAGGAGACCACGAGCAGTACTTC.

The rearrangement uses TRBV5-6 and TRBJ2-1; 8 bases map to TRBD1. This CDR3 is 17 amino acids long. The germline gives CDR1 SGHDT, CDR2 YYEEEE. V shed 4 bases and J 4 bases; nucleotides not matched to a gene: 13. CDR3 sequence reads: CASSLLAGTGLYNEQFF. The CDR3 DNA reads as TGTGCCAGCAGCCTCTTGGCTGGGACAGGATTATACAATGAGCAGTTCTTC.

This chain uses TRBV27 with TRBJ2-1; D perhaps matches TRBD2 (6 bases). Germline CDR1 MNHEY, CDR2 SMNVEV (reference sequence). Trimming removed 6 bases from V and 3 bases from J, with 15 bases in between. The CDR3 has 15 amino acids. CDR3 sequence: CASSPGTSGYNEQFF. CDR3 DNA sequence: TGTGCCAGCAGCCCCGGGACTTCGGGCTACAATGAGCAGTTCTTC.

V and J are TRBV10-3 and TRBJ1-2; TRBD1 is a possible D gene (6 bases). V lost 0 bases, J lost 0 bases, and 8 bases lay in between. CDR1 is ENHRY, CDR2 SYGVKD, per germline. The CDR3 spans 15 residues. CDR3 nucleotide sequence: TGTGCCATCAGTGAGTCATCAGGGGCTAACTATGGCTACACCTTC. Protein sequence: CAISESSGANYGYTF.

The chain uses TRBV19 and TRBJ1-4; D is undetermined. Germline V gene data show CDR1 as LNHDA and CDR2 as SQIVND (reference sequence). CDR3 length: 15 residues. V lost 3 bases, J lost 3 bases, and 11 bases lay in between. In DNA, the CDR3 is TGTGCCAGTAGTATGAGGAAAATATCTAATGAAAAACTGTTTTTT. Amino acids: CASSMRKISNEKLFF. The variable domain in full, with the rest retrieved from reference TRBV19 and TRBJ1-4, is DGGITQSPKYLFRKEGQNVTLSCEQNLNHDAMYWYRQDPGQGLRLIYYSQIVNDFQKGDIAEGYSVSREKKESFPLTVTSAQKNPTAFYLCASSMRKISNEKLFFGSGTQLSVL.